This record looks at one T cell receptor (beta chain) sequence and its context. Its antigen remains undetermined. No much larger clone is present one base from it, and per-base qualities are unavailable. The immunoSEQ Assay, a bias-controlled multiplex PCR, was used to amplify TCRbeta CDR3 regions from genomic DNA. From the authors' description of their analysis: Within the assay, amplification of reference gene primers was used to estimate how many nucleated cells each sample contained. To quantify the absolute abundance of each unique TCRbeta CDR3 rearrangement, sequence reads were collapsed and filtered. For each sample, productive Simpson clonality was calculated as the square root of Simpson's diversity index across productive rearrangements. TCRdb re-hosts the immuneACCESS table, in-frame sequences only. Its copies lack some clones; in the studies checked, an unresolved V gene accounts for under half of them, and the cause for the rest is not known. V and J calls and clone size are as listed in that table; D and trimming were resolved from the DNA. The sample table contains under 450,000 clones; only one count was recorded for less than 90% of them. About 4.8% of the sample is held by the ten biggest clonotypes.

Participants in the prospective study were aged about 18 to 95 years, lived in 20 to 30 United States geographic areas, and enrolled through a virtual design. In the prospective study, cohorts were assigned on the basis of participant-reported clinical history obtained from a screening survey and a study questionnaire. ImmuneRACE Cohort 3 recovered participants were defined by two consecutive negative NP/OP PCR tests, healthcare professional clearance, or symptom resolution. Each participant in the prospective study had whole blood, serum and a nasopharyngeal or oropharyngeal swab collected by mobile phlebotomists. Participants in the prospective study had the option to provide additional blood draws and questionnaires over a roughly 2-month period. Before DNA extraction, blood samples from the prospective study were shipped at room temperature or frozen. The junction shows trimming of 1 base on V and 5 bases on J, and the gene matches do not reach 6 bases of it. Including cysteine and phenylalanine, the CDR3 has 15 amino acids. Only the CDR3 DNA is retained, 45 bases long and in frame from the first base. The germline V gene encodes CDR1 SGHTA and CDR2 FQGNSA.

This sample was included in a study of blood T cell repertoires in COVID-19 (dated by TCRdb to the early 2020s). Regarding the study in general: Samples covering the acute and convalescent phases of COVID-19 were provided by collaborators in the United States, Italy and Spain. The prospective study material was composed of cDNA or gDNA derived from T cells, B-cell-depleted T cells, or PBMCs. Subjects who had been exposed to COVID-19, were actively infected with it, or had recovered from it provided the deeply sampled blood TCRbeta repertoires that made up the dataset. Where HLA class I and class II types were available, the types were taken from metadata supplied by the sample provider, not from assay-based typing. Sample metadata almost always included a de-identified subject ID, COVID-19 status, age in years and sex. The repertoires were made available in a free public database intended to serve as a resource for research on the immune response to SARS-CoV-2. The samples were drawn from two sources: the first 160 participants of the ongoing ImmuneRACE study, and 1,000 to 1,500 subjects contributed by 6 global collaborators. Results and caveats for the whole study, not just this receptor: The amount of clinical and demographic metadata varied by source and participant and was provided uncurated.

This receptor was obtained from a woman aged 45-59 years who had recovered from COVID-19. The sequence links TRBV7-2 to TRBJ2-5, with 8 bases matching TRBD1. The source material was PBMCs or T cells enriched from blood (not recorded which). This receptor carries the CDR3 CASSLGQGAAETQYF. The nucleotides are TGTGCCAGCAGCTTAGGTCAGGGGGCGGCGGAGACCCAGTACTTC.